This T cell receptor (beta chain) was captured in a study of blood T cell repertoires in COVID-19. Data came from immunoSEQ multiplex PCR; TCRdb stores just in-frame clones and leaves some out. The sample includes 450,000 or so clones, 70% to 90% of them seen just once. Germline V gene lookup returns CDR1 SSHAT and CDR2 FNYEAQ (reference sequence). CDR3 size: 15 residues. As concerns this clone: Its ends do not fully match the called genes, so a read error is possible.

The source is a middle-aged woman with COVID-19, enrolled during active disease. J is TRBJ2-1 and V is TRBV7-7, with 8 bases that match TRBD2. The sequenced sample consisted of peripheral blood. The CDR3 region is CASSKSGSSYNEQFF. The CDR3 coding sequence is TGTGCTAGCAGCAAGAGCGGGAGCTCCTACAATGAGCAGTTCTTC.